This T cell receptor beta chain originates from a study of regulatory T cells in long-lasting Graves disease. The CDR3 totals 15 residues. Germline V CDR1 and CDR2: SQVTM, ANQGSEA. The junction had 11 bases not matched to a gene; V was cut back by 4 bases and J by 2 bases. The time point here: persistent/refractory GD, antithyroid drugs over 5 years with positive TRAb. With RNA extracted from PBMCs as input, the TCR library was made. Xi'an, China, was home to the endocrinology department that provided patients. EDTA tubes received about 10 milliliters of collected peripheral blood. To make TCR beta libraries, researchers used iRepertoire HTBI primers and Arm-PCR of CDR3 regions. TCRdb independently ran MiXCR on the multiplex PCR reads; one entry per CDR3 protein. Of around 400,000 distinct CDR3 sequences in the sample, approximately 22% were seen once.

The clonotype was recovered from a female donor with Graves disease. The source was peripheral blood mononuclear cells (PBMCs), collected when the disease was refractory, from a patient treated with antithyroid drugs. The rearrangement joins TRBV29-1 to TRBJ2-7; TRBD1 matches 7 bases. The CDR3 DNA sequence: TGCAGCGTTGGGGGGTCTAAGGGGACAGCCTACGAGCAGTACTTC. It encodes CSVGGSKGTAYEQYF.